The 25 T cell receptor beta chains in this list originate from one sample, sequenced in a study of T cells in localized non-small cell lung cancer. Sequencing was performed with immunoSEQ multiplex PCR; in TCRdb, only in-frame clones are kept and a portion is missing. This sample has about 36,000 clones, with 87% found just once. Sequenced material: peripheral blood, taken before any cancer treatment. The receptors were gathered from a woman aged 40 to 75 with stage I lung adenocarcinoma.

The chain recombines TRBV4-3 with TRBJ2-7; D gene unclear. V was shortened by 2 bases and J by 3 bases, with 14 bases between the two germline ends. Germline V gives CDR1 LGHNA, CDR2 YSLEER. The CDR3 covers 15 residues. Here the CDR3 reads CASSQFPRAGYEQYF. The CDR3 DNA is TGCGCCAGCAGCCAATTTCCCCGAGCAGGCTACGAGCAGTACTTC.

The rearrangement joins TRBV15 to TRBJ2-5; D gene ambiguous. The CDR3 runs 14 residues. V dropped 5 bases and J dropped 5 bases, with 15 bases sitting between them. Germline CDR1 and CDR2: LNHNV and YYDKDF (reference sequence). The CDR3 protein is CATSYLTGSETQYF. The CDR3, as DNA: TGTGCCACCAGCTATTTAACGGGTTCGGAGACCCAGTACTTC. Combining the CDR3 with reference TRBV15 and TRBJ2-5 gives the whole variable domain DAMVIQNPRYQVTQFGKPVTLSCSQTLNHNVMYWYQQKSSQAPKLLFHYYDKDFNNEADTPDNFQSRRPNTSFCFLDIRSPGLGDTAMYLCATSYLTGSETQYFGPGTRLLVL.

This rearrangement joins TRBV6-1 to TRBJ1-2; 9 bases fit TRBD1. The germline CDR1 and CDR2 sequences are MNHNS and SASEGT. This CDR3 region has 13 residues. V dropped 6 bases and J dropped 5; count of bases not matched to a gene: 4. CDR3 in DNA: TGTGCCAGCAGGGCCGGGACAGGGTATGGCTACACCTTC. Encoded protein: CASRAGTGYGYTF.

V and J are TRBV5-4 and TRBJ2-3; D might be TRBD2 (6 bases). V gave up 4 bases and J gave up 0 bases, with 12 bases separating them. The CDR3 has 15 residues. In germline, CDR1 is SGHNT, CDR2 YYREEE (reference sequence). Here the CDR3 reads CASSKDGTSTDTQYF. In nucleotides, the CDR3 is TGTGCCAGCAGCAAGGACGGGACTAGCACAGATACGCAGTATTTT.

Worth noting for this clone: The sample contains more than one DNA sequence encoding this CDR3. V usage is TRBV7-9 and J usage is TRBJ1-5, with D unclear. V lost 2 bases and J 5 bases, leaving 7 bases between the germline ends. The germline V gene encodes CDR1 SEHNR and CDR2 FQNEAQ (reference sequence). There are 13 residues in the CDR3. This CDR3 is CASSLSRDQPQHF. Written as DNA, the CDR3 is TGTGCCAGCAGCTTATCCCGGGATCAGCCCCAGCATTTT.

The chain joins TRBV11-1 to TRBJ1-1; 7 nucleotides agree with TRBD1. The J segment lost 11 bases and the V segment lost 5 bases, leaving 11 bases of the junction unmatched. Germline V gene data show CDR1 as SGHAT and CDR2 as FQDESV (reference sequence). This CDR3 comprises 13 residues. The CDR3 coding sequence is TGTGCCAGCAGCGGAGACAGGGCCCTACCTGCTTTCTTT. Amino acid sequence: CASSGDRALPAFF.

The chain links TRBV5-6 to TRBJ2-3, with D possibly matching TRBD2 (6 bases). The CDR3 is 16 amino acids. CDR1 and CDR2 from the germline V gene are SGHDT and YYEEEE. Trimming stripped 2 bases from V and 0 bases from J, with 13 bases between. CDR3 sequence reads: CASSFNSGVSTDTQYF. The CDR3 nucleotides read TGTGCCAGCAGCTTTAACTCGGGGGTGAGCACAGATACGCAGTATTTT.

The chain joins TRBV12-5 to TRBJ1-2; D gene ambiguous. The CDR3 sequence is 15 residues long. The V gene's germline CDR1 is LGHNT and CDR2 FRNRAP. V was pared by 1 base and J by 2 bases, with 11 bases between. The CDR3 DNA follows: TGTGCTAGTGGTTTGGACGGATCCAGGAACTATGGCTACACCTTC. This gives the protein CASGLDGSRNYGYTF. Based on the CDR3 plus reference TRBV12-5 and TRBJ1-2, the full variable domain is DARVTQTPRHKVTEMGQEVTMRCQPILGHNTVFWYRQTMMQGLELLAYFRNRAPLDDSGMPKDRFSAEMPDATLATLKIQPSEPRDSAVYFCASGLDGSRNYGYTFGSGTRLTVV.

The genes are TRBV7-9 and TRBJ2-7; TRBD2 is a possible D gene (5 bases). V was pared by 1 base and J by 4 bases, with 11 bases between. Germline V gene data show CDR1 as SEHNR and CDR2 as FQNEAQ (reference sequence). The CDR3 extends over 14 amino acids. Here the CDR3 reads CASSLVVGGYEQYF. In DNA, the CDR3 is TGTGCCAGCAGCTTAGTAGTAGGAGGATACGAGCAGTACTTC.

This clone was recorded only once. The gene calls are TRBV30 and TRBJ2-1, with D hard to call. Germline V gene sequence: CDR1 GTSNPN, CDR2 SVGIG (reference sequence). The V end lost 5 bases, the J end lost 4 bases, and 12 bases lay between the germline ends. The CDR3 runs to 13 residues. CDR3 loop: CAWAAQLYNEQFF. In DNA, the CDR3 is TGTGCCTGGGCAGCCCAATTATACAATGAGCAGTTCTTC. The full variable domain, with the rest looked up from reference TRBV30 and TRBJ2-1, is SQTIHQWPATLVQPVGSPLSLECTVEGTSNPNLYWYRQAAGRGLQLLFYSVGIGQISSEVPQNLSASRPQDRQFILSSKKLLLSDSGFYLCAWAAQLYNEQFFGPGTRLTVL.

The rearrangement uses TRBV28 and TRBJ2-7; D might be TRBD1 (5 bases). The V gene's germline CDR1 is MDHEN and CDR2 SYDVKM. V was shortened by 6 bases and J by 3 bases, with 21 bases between the two germline ends. The CDR3 is made up of 16 amino acids. Written as DNA, the CDR3 is TGTGCCAGCAGACCCCAACTCAGGGAATCGGGCTACGAGCAGTACTTC. Protein sequence: CASRPQLRESGYEQYF.

This clone is labeled as large. V gene TRBV6-5 combines with J gene TRBJ1-2; 8 nucleotides align to TRBD1. CDR3 length equals 14 residues. Trimming removed 8 bases from V and 6 bases from J; junction bases left unmatched: 11. In germline, CDR1 is MNHEY, CDR2 SVGAGI. CDR3 loop: CASLTRDRPHGYTF. The CDR3, as DNA: TGTGCCAGCTTAACCCGGGACAGGCCCCATGGCTACACCTTC.

This clone showed up just once. The gene calls are TRBV5-4 and TRBJ2-3; D is undetermined. CDR1 and CDR2 from the germline V gene are SGHNT and YYREEE (reference sequence). The CDR3 runs to 13 residues. The germline V and J ends were trimmed by 2 bases and 3 bases, with 7 bases remaining between them. The CDR3, as DNA: TGTGCCAGCAGCTTAAGTGGGACAGATACGCAGTATTTT. Residues: CASSLSGTDTQYF. Looking up the rest from reference TRBV5-4 and TRBJ2-3 gives the full variable domain: ETGVTQSPTHLIKTRGQQVTLRCSSQSGHNTVSWYQQALGQGPQFIFQYYREEENGRGNFPPRFSGLQFPNYSSELNVNALELDDSALYLCASSLSGTDTQYFGPGTRLTVL.

This clone is a singleton in its sample. The chain joins TRBV5-5 to TRBJ1-5; no firm D call. The V gene lost 1 base and the J gene lost 5 bases, with 13 bases spanning the gap. CDR1 is SGHKS and CDR2 is YYEKEE in the germline V gene (reference sequence). This CDR3 region has 15 residues. The CDR3 reads CASSLNLTPDQPQHF. CDR3 nucleotide sequence: TGTGCCAGCAGCTTGAATTTGACTCCCGATCAGCCCCAGCATTTT.

The chain joins TRBV6-4 to TRBJ2-2; D unresolved. Germline CDR1 MRHNA, CDR2 SNTAGT. The germline V and J ends were trimmed by 4 bases and 5 bases, with 5 bases remaining between them. The CDR3 sequence is 12 residues long. DNA for the CDR3: TGTGCCAGCAGTGCACAAACCGGGGAGCTGTTTTTT. Translation gives CASSAQTGELFF.

A single count supports this clone. The chain is built from TRBV18 and TRBJ1-2, with unresolved D. The germline V and J ends were trimmed by 2 bases and 8 bases, with 12 bases remaining between them. The CDR3 has 13 amino acids. Germline V gene sequence: CDR1 KGHSH, CDR2 LQKENI. For the CDR3, the DNA is TGTGCCAGCTCACCAGAGCAGCAGGTGGGCTACACCTTC. Amino acid sequence: CASSPEQQVGYTF.

V usage is TRBV4-1 and J usage is TRBJ1-2, with TRBD1 identical over 9 bases. V shed 3 bases, J shed 3 bases, and the junction held 8 bases outside the gene matches. The CDR3 covers 16 residues. Germline V lookup: CDR1 MGHRA, CDR2 YSYEKL. For the CDR3, the DNA is TGCGCCAGCAGCCATGGGGACAGGGTTCCTGACTATGGCTACACCTTC. Translated, it gives CASSHGDRVPDYGYTF.

The chain joins TRBV28 to TRBJ2-5, with a tentative D call TRBD2 (6 bases). The germline CDR1 and CDR2 sequences are MDHEN and SYDVKM. The CDR3 consists of 14 residues. Trimming left V 2 bases short and J 1 base short, with 8 bases between. In nucleotides, the CDR3 is TGTGCCAGCAGTTTAGGACTAATCCAAGAGACCCAGTACTTC. Protein: CASSLGLIQETQYF.

The J gene is TRBJ2-3, the V gene TRBV7-2; TRBD2 matches at 7 bases. Germline V gene lookup returns CDR1 SGHTA and CDR2 FQGNSA. Trimming at V came to 7 bases and at J to 0 bases, leaving 7 bases not matched to a gene. The CDR3 totals 15 residues. As DNA, the CDR3 is TGTGCCAGCATAGGAGCGGGGTTTAGCACAGATACGCAGTATTTT. Protein: CASIGAGFSTDTQYF.

This clone occurred once. The chain links TRBV5-1 to TRBJ2-3, with 14 bases lining up with TRBD2. CDR3 size: 17 residues. J gave up 6 bases and V 4 bases, and 10 bases lay outside the gene matches. Germline V lookup: CDR1 SGHRS, CDR2 YFSETQ. Here the CDR3 reads CASSPWTSGGPGDTQYF. The DNA of the CDR3 is TGCGCCAGCAGCCCTTGGACTAGCGGGGGGCCGGGGGATACGCAGTATTTT.

This chain joins TRBV11-3 and TRBJ1-1, with 7 bases aligning to TRBD1. With 7 bases clipped from V and 6 bases from J, the junction kept 11 bases outside the gene matches. CDR3 length: 14 residues. In germline, CDR1 is SGHNT, CDR2 YENEEA. The CDR3 DNA sequence: TGTGCCAGCACGAAAGACAGGGAGCGACCTGAAGCTTTCTTT. Translated, it gives CASTKDRERPEAFF.

J is TRBJ2-5 and V is TRBV29-1; 10 nucleotides align to TRBD1. The CDR3 is 13 amino acids. Trimming took 6 bases from V and 4 from J; bases not matched to a gene: 5. Germline assignment: CDR1 SQVTM and CDR2 ANQGSEA. CDR3: CSVGQGSTETQYF. DNA of the CDR3: TGCAGCGTGGGACAGGGGAGCACAGAGACCCAGTACTTC.

J is TRBJ2-2 and V is TRBV12-5; D remains ambiguous. The V end lost 1 base, the J end lost 6 bases, and 12 bases lay between the germline ends. From germline, CDR1 is LGHNT and CDR2 FRNRAP. This CDR3 has 15 amino acids. The CDR3 reads CASGLGPLQPGELFF. The CDR3 DNA reads as TGTGCTAGTGGTTTGGGACCGCTTCAACCCGGGGAGCTGTTTTTT.

This chain uses TRBV28 with TRBJ2-3; tentative D call: TRBD2 (7 bases). The CDR3 sequence is 15 residues long. CDR1 MDHEN and CDR2 SYDVKM come from the germline V gene. V lost 5 bases to trimming and J lost 1 base, with 13 bases between them. CDR3 sequence reads: CASSPSGGGTDTQYF. The CDR3 region has the DNA TGTGCCAGCAGTCCCTCGGGGGGCGGCACAGATACGCAGTATTTT.

V and J are TRBV5-1 and TRBJ1-6, with unresolved D. V gave up 1 base and J gave up 8 bases, with 7 bases separating them. The CDR3 consists of 13 residues. CDR1 is SGHRS, CDR2 YFSETQ, per germline. The DNA for the CDR3 is TGCGCCAGCAGCTTGTCGGGGTATTCACCCCTCCACTTT. This sequence encodes CASSLSGYSPLHF.